This is a list of T cell receptor beta chains from one sample in a study of T cells in Graves' hyperthyroidism and ophthalmopathy. TCRdb redid the calling of the multiplex PCR reads with MiXCR, one entry per CDR3 protein. The repertoire includes roughly 500,000 distinct CDR3 sequences, around 45% of them detected once, and around 19% sits in the top ten. Sequencing was done on a sample of peripheral blood or thyroid tissue (not recorded which). All receptors derive from an adult woman with Graves' disease, either hyperthyroidism or ophthalmopathy (not recorded which). The CDR3 runs from the conserved cysteine through the conserved F or W.

14	TRBV7-9	TRBJ2-7	CASTSQGRSYEQYF
15	TRBV6-5	TRBJ2-7	CAIRRADRSSYEQYF
16	TRBV7-9	TRBJ2-3	CASSPGGQALTDTQYF
13	TRBV3-1	TRBJ1-2	CASSRESPYGYTF
15	TRBV7-9	TRBJ1-1	CASSLTGQSNTEAFF
14	TRBV30	TRBJ2-5	CAWSPVGGVKTQYF
14	TRBV20-1	TRBJ2-7	CSAREGQANYEQYF
11	TRBV2	TRBJ1-3	CASSDVVTIYF
15	TRBV9	TRBJ1-4	CASSPRVATNEKLFF
12	TRBV11-2	TRBJ2-1	CASRPDSNQQFF
20	TRBV25-1	TRBJ2-2	CASSVNRLAGGLANTGELFF
14	TRBV4-3	TRBJ1-2	CASSGRDAGYGYTF
12	TRBV7-9	TRBJ1-5	CASTLDDQPQHF
14	TRBV12-3/TRBV12-4	TRBJ2-7	CASRLSSALAEQYF
14	TRBV7-9	TRBJ1-2	CASMNRDRGYGYTF
18	TRBV15	TRBJ2-6	CATSRVWQLLSGANVLTF
15	TRBV11-2	TRBJ1-5	CASSLGDSLNQPQHF